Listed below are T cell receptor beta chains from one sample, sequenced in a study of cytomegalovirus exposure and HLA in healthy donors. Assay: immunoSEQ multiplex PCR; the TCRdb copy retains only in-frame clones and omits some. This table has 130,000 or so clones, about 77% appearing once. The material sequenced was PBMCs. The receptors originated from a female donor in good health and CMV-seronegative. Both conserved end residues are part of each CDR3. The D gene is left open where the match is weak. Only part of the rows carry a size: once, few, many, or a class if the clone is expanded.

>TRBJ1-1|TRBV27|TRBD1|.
TGTGCCAGCAGTAAAATCGGTCAGGGGGCTGACACTGAAGCTTTCTTT
CASSKIGQGADTEAFF
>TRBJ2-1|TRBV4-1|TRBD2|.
TGCGCCAGCAGCCAGCCCCTAGCGGGAGTGGGAAATGAGCAGTTCTTC
CASSQPLAGVGNEQFF
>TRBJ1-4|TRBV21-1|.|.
TGTGCCAGCAGCTCCCAGGGAATGGACGAAAAACTGTTTTTT
CASSSQGMDEKLFF
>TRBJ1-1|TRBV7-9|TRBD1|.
TGTGCCAGCAGCCCCATCGACAGGGCGGACACTGAAGCTTTCTTT
CASSPIDRADTEAFF
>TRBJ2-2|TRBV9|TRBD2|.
TGTGCCAGCAGTGATGTCAATGGGGTAGCGGGGTCCCGGACCGGGGAGCTGTTTTTT
CASSDVNGVAGSRTGELFF
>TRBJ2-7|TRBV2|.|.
TGTGCCAGCAGTGATAATGGGCCCTTAAGGGAGCAGTACTTC
CASSDNGPLREQYF
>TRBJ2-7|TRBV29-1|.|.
TGCAGCGTTGGGCAGGGGACCTACGAGCAGTACTTC
CSVGQGTYEQYF
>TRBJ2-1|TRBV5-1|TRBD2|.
TGCGCCAGCAGTGGGACTAGGGGCTTGGGGGAGCAGTTCTTC
CASSGTRGLGEQFF
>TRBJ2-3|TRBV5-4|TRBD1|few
TGTGCCAGCAGCCCGGGACAGGCTAGCACAGATACGCAGTATTTT
CASSPGQASTDTQYF
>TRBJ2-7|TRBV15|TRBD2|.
TGTGCCACCAGCAGAGATCGCGGCTTTTTGGGTCCGGGGGGGAACAGGGCGCACGAGCAGTACTTC
CATSRDRGFLGPGGNRAHEQYF
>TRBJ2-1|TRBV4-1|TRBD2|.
TGCGCCAGCAGCCAAATACTAGCGGGGGACAATGAGCAGTTCTTC
CASSQILAGDNEQFF
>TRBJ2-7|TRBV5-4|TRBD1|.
TGTGCCAGCAGCTTAGGACAGGGGGCAAACTACGAGCAGTACTTC
CASSLGQGANYEQYF
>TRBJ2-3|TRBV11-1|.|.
TGTGCCAGCAGCACCGGTGGCACAGATACGCAGTATTTT
CASSTGGTDTQYF
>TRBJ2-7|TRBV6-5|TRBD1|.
TGTGCCAGCACCCTATCAGGGGGCTCCTACGAGCAGTACTTC
CASTLSGGSYEQYF
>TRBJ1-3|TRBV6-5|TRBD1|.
TGTGCCAGCAGTCTAGGACAGGGAAGAAACACCATATATTTT
CASSLGQGRNTIYF
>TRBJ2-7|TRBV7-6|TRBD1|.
TGTGCCAGCAGCCCATCTTCCGGGACAGGGGACTACGAGCAGTACTTC
CASSPSSGTGDYEQYF
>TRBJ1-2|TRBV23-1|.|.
TGCGCCAGCAGTCACTACAGGGCGGATGGCTACACCTTC
CASSHYRADGYTF
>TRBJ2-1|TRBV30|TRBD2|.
TGTGCCGGTTCCGGGACTAGCGGGAGACGATCGCACAATGAGCAGTTCTTC
CAGSGTSGRRSHNEQFF
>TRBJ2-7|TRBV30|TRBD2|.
TGTGCCTGGTGTTCTGTAGCGGGAGGGCCCAACGAGCAGTACTTC
CAWCSVAGGPNEQYF
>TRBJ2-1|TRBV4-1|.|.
TGCGCCAGCAGCCAAGACCTAGCTGGGTTGTTCTTC
CASSQDLAGLFF
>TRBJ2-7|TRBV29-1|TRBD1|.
TGCAGCGTTGACCAGGACAGGGGGACCCACGAGCAGTACTTC
CSVDQDRGTHEQYF
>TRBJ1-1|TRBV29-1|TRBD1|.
TGCAGCGTTGAAGCGAGCAGGGGGTCGCGGGCTTTCTTT
CSVEASRGSRAFF
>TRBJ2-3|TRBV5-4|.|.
TGTGCCAGCGCCAGGGGGGACACAGATACGCAGTATTTT
CASARGDTDTQYF
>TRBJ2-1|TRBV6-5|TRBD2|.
TGTGCCAGCAGTTCCATAGCGGGGGGGCCGGGCGATGAGCAGTTCTTC
CASSSIAGGPGDEQFF
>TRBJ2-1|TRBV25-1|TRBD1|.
TGTGCCAGCAGTGAGACAGGGTTTGGGGATGAGCAGTTCTTC
CASSETGFGDEQFF
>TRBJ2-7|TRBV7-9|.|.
TGTGCCAGCAGCTTACACAACGGAGGGACCCACCCTACCTACGAGCAGTACTTC
CASSLHNGGTHPTYEQYF
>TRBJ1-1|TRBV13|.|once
TGTGCCAGCAGCTTAGTCCAGGGCGACACTGAAGCTTTCTTT
CASSLVQGDTEAFF
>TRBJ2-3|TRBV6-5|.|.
TGTGCCAGCAGTTACTTCCAGGGGATGGATACGCAGTATTTT
CASSYFQGMDTQYF
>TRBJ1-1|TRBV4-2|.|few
TGTGCCAGCAGCCAAGAATTTGACAGAGGAATGGCTTTCTTT
CASSQEFDRGMAFF